The T cell receptor beta chain described here comes from a study of control samples from healthy donors and cancer patients. This clone was observed a few times. TCRdb's table, derived via immunoSEQ multiplex PCR, lists solely in-frame clones and lacks some. There are about 42,000 clones in the sample; roughly 80% occur only once, and 47% lies in the top ten. The CDR3 spans 13 residues. The germline V and J ends were trimmed by 5 bases and 5 bases, with 12 bases remaining between them. The germline CDR1 and CDR2 sequences are MNHEY and SMNVEV (reference sequence). The chain recombines TRBV27 with TRBJ1-1; maybe TRBD1 (5 bases). The receptor was derived from a man aged 55 to 70 in good health. The sample comprised blood. The chain's CDR3 is CASSGHTGTEAFF. For the CDR3, the DNA is TGTGCCAGCAGTGGACACACAGGTACTGAAGCTTTCTTT.